The 10 T cell receptor beta chains below were found in one sample sequenced in a study of T-cell reconstitution after alpha-beta-depleted transplantation in children. Preparing the TCRbeta library involved the use of unique molecular identifiers. TCRdb re-called the PCR reads through MiXCR, storing one row per CDR3 protein. The sample records fewer than 1 million distinct CDR3 sequences, roughly 15% being singletons. Here the sequenced sample was PBMCs, mostly from graft donor cells, taken 360 days after TCRalphabeta/CD19-depleted stem cell transplant. These receptors were taken from a male patient younger than 18 who had a stem cell transplant for acute lymphoblastic leukemia, so the T cells may come from the graft donor.

The chain couples TRBV12-3 or TRBV12-4 to TRBJ2-1; 7 bases fit TRBD2. The CDR3 covers 14 residues. Trimming cost V 4 bases and J 4 bases; bases outside gene matches: 4. Written as DNA, the CDR3 is TGTGCCAGCAGTTGGGGGAGGGAATACAATGAGCAGTTCTTC. It codes for CASSWGREYNEQFF.

This clonotype has ten or more counts. The rearrangement joins TRBV12-3 or TRBV12-4 to TRBJ1-1; tentatively, D is TRBD1 (5 bases). Trimming removed 5 bases from V and 5 bases from J, with 12 bases in between. The CDR3 loop spans 13 amino acids. CDR3 in DNA: TGTGCCAGCAGTCCCTCCCGACAGACTGAAGCTTTCTTT. Encoded protein: CASSPSRQTEAFF.

The table lists this clonotype with a few counts. The chain combines TRBV5-1 with TRBJ2-1; 16 positions match TRBD2. After removal of 3 bases from V and 8 bases from J, the junction contained 8 bases not matched to a gene. This CDR3 contains 17 residues. From germline, CDR1 is SGHRS and CDR2 YFSETQ. Here the CDR3 reads CASSSGLAGGPGHEQFF. In DNA form, the CDR3 reads TGCGCCAGCAGCTCGGGACTAGCGGGAGGGCCCGGCCATGAGCAGTTCTTC.

V and J are TRBV28 and TRBJ1-2; the D gene is possibly TRBD1 (5 bases). The V end was cut by 8 bases, the J end by 3 bases, with 13 bases between. CDR1 and CDR2 (germline): MDHEN, SYDVKM. The CDR3 consists of 13 residues. The CDR3 sequence: CASGIGVYYGYTF. The CDR3 nucleotides are TGTGCCAGCGGTATAGGGGTCTACTATGGCTACACCTTC.

V and J are TRBV20-1 and TRBJ2-1; 7 nucleotides align to TRBD1. Germline-derived CDR1 and CDR2 are DFQATT and SNEGSKA (reference sequence). J gave up 0 bases and V 3 bases, and 5 bases lay outside the gene matches. The CDR3 length is 15 residues. CDR3 bases: TGCAGTGCTAGGGGACAGCCCACCTCCTACAATGAGCAGTTCTTC. Residues: CSARGQPTSYNEQFF.

This clonotype appeared a few times. This chain joins TRBV12-3 or TRBV12-4 and TRBJ2-1; 12 nucleotides agree with TRBD2. This CDR3 is built from 15 residues. With V trimmed by 3 bases and J by 6 bases, 3 bases remained unmatched. The CDR3 is CASSFLAGGSNEQFF. The CDR3 nucleotides are TGTGCCAGCAGTTTTCTAGCGGGAGGGTCCAATGAGCAGTTCTTC.

The CDR3 DNA is TGCAGCATCAGCAGGGGCACCTACGAGCAGTACTTC. Encoded protein: CSISRGTYEQYF. V is TRBV29-1 and J is TRBJ2-7; a possible D gene is TRBD1 (6 bases). V dropped 8 bases and J dropped 2 bases, with 13 bases sitting between them. The CDR3 sequence is 12 residues long. Per the germline V gene, CDR1 is SQVTM and CDR2 is ANQGSEA.

This clonotype is a singleton in its sample. V is TRBV10-1 and J is TRBJ2-6, with D perhaps matching TRBD1 (6 bases). The CDR3 length is 18 residues. Germline V gene sequence: CDR1 WNHNN, CDR2 SYGVQD (reference sequence). V lost 3 bases and J 4 bases, leaving 19 bases between the germline ends. CDR3 bases: TGCGCCAGCAGTGATCCTCCGGGACAAACTACCGGGGCCAACGTCCTGACTTTC. Its protein product is CASSDPPGQTTGANVLTF.

The rearrangement links TRBV11-1 to TRBJ1-4; a weak D match, TRBD1 (6 bases). CDR1 and CDR2 (germline): SGHAT, FQDESV (reference sequence). Trimming removed 5 bases at V and 0 bases at J, with 16 bases between. This CDR3 spans 17 amino acids. CDR3 bases: TGTGCCAGCAGCGACCCATGGACAGCCGCAACTAATGAAAAACTGTTTTTT. Translated: CASSDPWTAATNEKLFF.

V is TRBV11-2 and J is TRBJ2-1; D unclear. Trimming took 3 bases from V and 6 from J, leaving 12 bases between them. CDR1 is SGHAT and CDR2 is FQNNGV in the germline V gene. CDR3 length: 14 residues. In nucleotides, the CDR3 is TGTGCCAGCAGCTTTCGTCTCGGGCTCAATGAGCAGTTCTTC. Its translation is CASSFRLGLNEQFF. The full variable domain, in which reference TRBV11-2 and TRBJ2-1 provide the parts outside the CDR3, is EAGVAQSPRYKIIEKRQSVAFWCNPISGHATLYWYQQILGQGPKLLIQFQNNGVVDDSQLPKDRFSAERLKGVDSTLKIQPAKLEDSAVYLCASSFRLGLNEQFFGPGTRLTVL.